A single sample gave rise to the 17 T cell receptor beta chains below, sequenced in a study of blood T cell repertoires in COVID-19. Clones were read by immunoSEQ multiplex PCR, and TCRdb kept only the in-frame ones, dropping some. The sample carries over 60,000 clones, roughly 89% recorded once. Sequencing was carried out using peripheral blood. All receptors derive from a man of 80 years or more with acute or convalescent COVID-19.

The V call is TRBV5-8, the J call TRBJ1-4; D is unresolved. The CDR3 runs to 14 residues. Looked up from germline, CDR1 is SGHTS and CDR2 is YDEGEE. V shed 4 bases and J shed 1 base, with 8 bases lying between them. CDR3: CASSPVLTNEKLFF. The CDR3 bases are TGTGCCAGCAGCCCAGTTTTAACTAATGAAAAACTGTTTTTT.

This clone was recorded once. This rearrangement joins TRBV11-3 to TRBJ2-6; D remains unclear. The CDR3 loop spans 15 amino acids. Germline values: CDR1 SGHNT, CDR2 YENEEA. Trimming left V 5 bases short and J 2 bases short, with 10 bases between. In nucleotides, the CDR3 is TGTGCCAGCAGCCTCACTGGTACTGGGGCCAACGTCCTGACTTTC. Translated: CASSLTGTGANVLTF.

The chain recombines TRBV19 with TRBJ1-1; possible D gene TRBD1, 5 bases. CDR1 LNHDA and CDR2 SQIVND come from the germline V gene (reference sequence). The length of the CDR3 is 14 residues. The V and J ends lost 4 bases and 1 base respectively, with 10 bases between them. CDR3 region: CASSTTAPNTEAFF. In DNA, the CDR3 is TGTGCCAGTAGTACGACAGCTCCGAACACTGAAGCTTTCTTT.

Of note for this clone: The sample carries other DNA sequences with the same CDR3. This rearrangement joins TRBV18 to TRBJ2-6, with D possibly TRBD1 on 6 matching bases. V lost 3 bases and J 2 bases, leaving 8 bases between the germline ends. CDR1 and CDR2 (germline): KGHSH, LQKENI. The length of the CDR3 is 15 residues. The DNA for the CDR3 is TGTGCCAGCTCACCTCAGGGGACTGGGGCCAACGTCCTGACTTTC. Translating it yields CASSPQGTGANVLTF.

The rearrangement links TRBV5-1 to TRBJ2-5, with D possibly matching TRBD2 (6 bases). The germline CDR1 and CDR2 sequences are SGHRS and YFSETQ. This CDR3 spans 15 amino acids. V dropped 1 base and J dropped 5 bases, with 15 bases sitting between them. The DNA for the CDR3 is TGCGCCAGCAGCTTGCGGTGGGCGGCGGGGGAGACCCAGTACTTC. It specifies CASSLRWAAGETQYF.

This clone was observed once. The chain couples TRBV6-5 to TRBJ1-1; TRBD1 agrees at 7 bases. Germline assignment: CDR1 MNHEY and CDR2 SVGAGI. The trim removed 0 bases at V and 4 bases at J, leaving 5 bases unmatched. The CDR3 length is 15 residues. The chain's CDR3 is CASSYSGQGGTEAFF. CDR3 DNA: TGTGCCAGCAGTTACTCGGGGCAGGGGGGCACTGAAGCTTTCTTT.

V usage is TRBV3-1 (or the pseudogene TRBV3-2) and J usage is TRBJ2-2; 7 bases fit TRBD2. Germline loops: CDR1 LGHDT, CDR2 YNNKEL (reference sequence). Trimming cost V 3 bases and J 6 bases; bases outside gene matches: 4. The CDR3 is 14 residues long. CDR3 sequence reads: CASSQGGGAGELFF. The CDR3 nucleotides are TGTGCCAGCAGCCAGGGGGGAGGGGCCGGGGAGCTGTTTTTT.

This chain connects TRBV27 to TRBJ2-1; D possibly corresponds to TRBD2 (5 bases). Germline V lookup: CDR1 MNHEY, CDR2 SMNVEV (reference sequence). This CDR3 is 14 amino acids long. V was pared by 3 bases and J by 5 bases, with 11 bases between. CDR3 sequence reads: CASSFRGPNNEQFF. CDR3 nucleotides: TGTGCCAGCAGTTTTAGAGGGCCGAACAATGAGCAGTTCTTC.

V is TRBV5-5 and J is TRBJ2-1; D is possibly TRBD1 (5 bases). Deletions cut 0 bases from V and 3 bases from J, with 10 bases between. CDR1 is SGHKS and CDR2 is YYEKEE in the germline V gene (reference sequence). The CDR3 consists of 15 residues. As DNA, the CDR3 is TGTGCCAGCAGCTTGGACAGGACCTACTACAATGAGCAGTTCTTC. This codes for CASSLDRTYYNEQFF.

The chain is built from TRBV20-1 and TRBJ1-2; D possibly corresponds to TRBD1 (5 bases). There are 10 residues in the CDR3. Germline V gene lookup returns CDR1 DFQATT and CDR2 SNEGSKA (reference sequence). V was clipped by 3 bases and J by 12 bases, with 11 bases between them. The CDR3 loop reads CSASPREDTF. CDR3 in DNA: TGCAGTGCTAGTCCCAGGGAGGACACCTTC.

V gene TRBV7-2 combines with J gene TRBJ1-1; D is unresolved. Between the trimmed V and J ends, which lost 3 bases and 0 bases, there was a span of 8 bases. CDR1 SGHTA and CDR2 FQGNSA come from the germline V gene. The CDR3 length is 14 residues. The CDR3 loop is CASSFDTLNTEAFF. The CDR3 DNA follows: TGTGCCAGCAGCTTTGACACCTTGAACACTGAAGCTTTCTTT.

The chain is built from TRBV24-1 and TRBJ1-2, with 8 bases matching TRBD1. The CDR3 runs to 14 residues. Germline lookup yields CDR1 KGHDR and CDR2 SFDVKD. J gave up 3 bases and V 5 bases, and 4 bases lay outside the gene matches. The CDR3 loop is CATSASDRDYGYTF. DNA for the CDR3: TGTGCCACCAGTGCCTCGGACAGGGACTATGGCTACACCTTC.

Worth noting for this clone: At one boundary the junction diverges from the germline segment, which might be a read error. Other nucleotide sequences from this sample produce the same CDR3. V is TRBV5-4 and J is TRBJ2-5, with a possible D match to TRBD1 (5 bases). CDR3 length: 12 residues. Germline V gene lookup returns CDR1 SGHNT and CDR2 YYREEE (reference sequence). The CDR3 is CASSATTGTQYF. CDR3 nucleotides: TGCGCCAGCAGCGCCACCACAGGTACCCAGTACTTC.

For the CDR3, the DNA is TGTGCCAGTAGTATCCGCAGGGGTGGCTACACCTTC. Protein: CASSIRRGGYTF. The J gene is TRBJ1-2, the V gene TRBV19; tentatively, D is TRBD1 (6 bases). Germline-derived CDR1 and CDR2 are LNHDA and SQIVND (reference sequence). The CDR3 spans 12 residues. V lost 3 bases, J lost 7 bases, and 9 bases lay in between. Full variable domain (rest looked up from reference TRBV19 and TRBJ1-2): DGGITQSPKYLFRKEGQNVTLSCEQNLNHDAMYWYRQDPGQGLRLIYYSQIVNDFQKGDIAEGYSVSREKKESFPLTVTSAQKNPTAFYLCASSIRRGGYTFGSGTRLTVV.

The chain recombines TRBV5-1 with TRBJ2-2, with TRBD2 identical over 9 bases. V dropped 4 bases and J dropped 3; count of bases not matched to a gene: 4. CDR3 length equals 15 residues. From germline, CDR1 is SGHRS and CDR2 YFSETQ. The DNA of the CDR3 is TGCGCCAGCAGCATAATAGCGGGGGACACCGGGGAGCTGTTTTTT. This sequence encodes CASSIIAGDTGELFF.

The rearrangement uses TRBV5-1 and TRBJ1-1, with 7 bases that match TRBD1. From germline, CDR1 is SGHRS and CDR2 YFSETQ. The CDR3 sequence is 14 residues long. The ends lost 1 base at V and 4 bases at J; junction bases unmatched: 4. In nucleotides, the CDR3 is TGCGCCAGCAGCTTGAATCAGGGGGGCACTGAAGCTTTCTTT. This gives the protein CASSLNQGGTEAFF.

This chain connects TRBV18 to TRBJ2-1; 13 bases map to TRBD2. The V gene end was trimmed by 3 bases and the J gene end by 8 bases; junction bases not matched to a gene: 1. Germline values: CDR1 KGHSH, CDR2 LQKENI. CDR3 length equals 14 residues. The CDR3: CASSPTSGGHEQFF. The CDR3 DNA sequence: TGTGCCAGCTCACCGACTAGCGGGGGGCATGAGCAGTTCTTC.